This passage covers 30 T cell receptor beta chains from one sample sequenced in a study of blood T cell repertoires in COVID-19. Repertoires were generated with immunoSEQ multiplex PCR, while TCRdb's copy carries only in-frame clones and drops some. This sample carries a few hundred thousand clones, roughly nine tenths of them seen once, and the ten largest clones take under 20%. The specimen was PBMCs or T cells enriched from blood (not recorded which). The receptors derive from a woman between 25 and 40 years old who had recovered from COVID-19.

The chain recombines TRBV21-1 with TRBJ2-2; the table's TRBD2 call for D was not verified on the DNA. TRBV21-1 is described as a pseudogene. The CDR3 has 16 residues. The CDR3 DNA reads as TGTGCCAGCAGCGCCCAGCGGGGGCAGAACACCGGGGAGCTGTTTTTT. Translated, it gives CASSAQRGQNTGELFF.

This clone showed up just once. The chain couples TRBV27 to TRBJ2-3, with D perhaps matching TRBD2 (6 bases). The V gene's germline CDR1 is MNHEY and CDR2 SMNVEV (reference sequence). This CDR3 has 15 amino acids. The V end was cut by 6 bases, the J end by 0 bases, with 13 bases between. For the CDR3, the DNA is TGTGCCAGCAGGAGACCGGGAGCTAGCACAGATACGCAGTATTTT. Translation gives CASRRPGASTDTQYF.

This rearrangement joins TRBV6-2 or TRBV6-3 to TRBJ2-3; perhaps TRBD2 as D (6 bases). The CDR3 is 16 amino acids. The V gene lost 2 bases and the J gene lost 0 bases, with 12 bases spanning the gap. The V gene's germline CDR1 is MNHEY and CDR2 SVGEGT. The CDR3 DNA reads as TGTGCCAGCAGTTACGGTGCTAGCGCAAGCACAGATACGCAGTATTTT. Amino acid sequence: CASSYGASASTDTQYF.

This clone was counted a single time. Other DNA variants within this sample encode the same CDR3. The chain joins TRBV19 to TRBJ2-3; 8 bases are a match to TRBD2. Germline lookup yields CDR1 LNHDA and CDR2 SQIVND (reference sequence). After removal of 3 bases from V and 1 base from J, the junction contained 0 bases not matched to a gene. This CDR3 is built from 14 residues. The CDR3 DNA sequence: TGTGCCAGTAGTATCGGGGGGGGCACAGATACGCAGTATTTT. Protein sequence: CASSIGGGTDTQYF. Full variable domain (rest looked up from reference TRBV19 and TRBJ2-3): DGGITQSPKYLFRKEGQNVTLSCEQNLNHDAMYWYRQDPGQGLRLIYYSQIVNDFQKGDIAEGYSVSREKKESFPLTVTSAQKNPTAFYLCASSIGGGTDTQYFGPGTRLTVL.

V gene TRBV28 combines with J gene TRBJ1-4; weak D call: TRBD1 (5 bases). The CDR3 has 15 residues. Trimming shortened V by 4 bases and J by 7 bases, and 16 bases separated the two germline ends. Germline CDR1 is MDHEN and CDR2 is SYDVKM. The CDR3 is CASSSPGGWSEKLFF. The CDR3, as DNA: TGTGCCAGCAGTTCCCCGGGGGGGTGGAGTGAAAAACTGTTTTTT.

The gene calls are TRBV19 and TRBJ2-1; 8 bases agree with TRBD2. This CDR3 spans 13 amino acids. Trimming removed 0 bases from V and 15 bases from J; junction bases left unmatched: 7. Germline lookup yields CDR1 LNHDA and CDR2 SQIVND (reference sequence). This CDR3 is CASSIDKTSVRFF. The CDR3, as DNA: TGTGCCAGTAGTATAGACAAGACTAGCGTCCGGTTCTTC.

The J gene is TRBJ2-2, the V gene TRBV6-4, with a possible D match to TRBD2 (6 bases). Germline loops: CDR1 MRHNA, CDR2 SNTAGT. The CDR3 has 15 amino acids. V was pared by 4 bases and J by 4 bases, with 13 bases between. This CDR3 reads CASSGGSGSTGELFF. CDR3 coding DNA: TGTGCCAGCAGTGGGGGTAGCGGCTCCACCGGGGAGCTGTTTTTT.

The table lists this clone with a count of one. This chain links TRBV11-3 with TRBJ2-7, with 10 bases matching TRBD1. The germline V gene has CDR1 SGHNT and CDR2 YENEEA. V lost 5 bases and J lost 2; bases outside the gene matches: 12. CDR3 length equals 17 residues. CDR3 DNA sequence: TGTGCCAGCAGCGAAAGATCGGCGACAGGGGGCCCCTACGAGCAGTACTTC. This translates into CASSERSATGGPYEQYF.

V usage is TRBV7-3 and J usage is TRBJ2-3; 8 bases map to TRBD1. The germline V gene encodes CDR1 SGHTA and CDR2 FQGTGA. The ends lost 1 base at V and 0 bases at J; junction bases unmatched: 6. The CDR3 consists of 17 residues. CDR3 residues: CASSLSWGQVSTDTQYF. The CDR3 nucleotides are TGTGCCAGCAGCTTAAGTTGGGGACAGGTTAGCACAGATACGCAGTATTTT. The full variable domain, rest sourced from reference TRBV7-3 and TRBJ2-3, is GAGVSQTPSNKVTEKGKYVELRCDPISGHTALYWYRQSLGQGPEFLIYFQGTGAADDSGLPNDRFFAVRPEGSVSTLKIQRTERGDSAVYLCASSLSWGQVSTDTQYFGPGTRLTVL.

The chain combines TRBV4-3 with TRBJ1-2; D call uncertain. Trimming shortened V by 3 bases and J by 2 bases, and 10 bases separated the two germline ends. In germline, CDR1 is LGHNA, CDR2 YSLEER. The CDR3 runs 14 residues. In DNA form, the CDR3 reads TGCGCCAGCAGCCAGTTTCCCAGGAACTATGGCTACACCTTC. Its translation: CASSQFPRNYGYTF.

J is TRBJ2-1 and V is TRBV7-8, with TRBD2 matching over 12 bases. The germline CDR1 and CDR2 sequences are SGHVS and FQNEAQ. Trimming cost V 1 base and J 4 bases; bases outside gene matches: 5. The CDR3 spans 17 residues. This chain's CDR3 is CASSLVGTSGRYNEQFF. DNA for the CDR3: TGTGCCAGCAGCTTAGTAGGTACTAGCGGGAGGTACAATGAGCAGTTCTTC.

The CDR3 reads CASSLDRAKNIQYF. Here the CDR3 DNA reads TGTGCCAGCAGCTTAGACAGGGCTAAAAACATTCAGTACTTC. The J gene is TRBJ2-4, the V gene TRBV7-2; D is perhaps TRBD1 (6 bases). Germline V gene sequence: CDR1 SGHTA, CDR2 FQGNSA. Trimming stripped 1 base from V and 4 bases from J, with 8 bases between. CDR3 length: 14 amino acids.

The chain has TRBV27 and TRBJ1-5, with 8 nucleotides matching TRBD1. V gave up 6 bases and J gave up 7 bases; unmatched junction bases: 8. The CDR3 extends over 14 amino acids. Germline-derived CDR1 and CDR2 are MNHEY and SMNVEV (reference sequence). CDR3 amino acids: CASSLTGVGQPQHF. CDR3 DNA: TGTGCCAGCAGCTTGACAGGGGTTGGACAGCCCCAGCATTTT.

The J gene is TRBJ2-5, the V gene TRBV24-1; D not certain. Per the germline V gene, CDR1 is KGHDR and CDR2 is SFDVKD. The V end lost 6 bases, the J end lost 5 bases, and 15 bases lay between the germline ends. The CDR3 is made up of 14 amino acids. The CDR3 DNA sequence: TGTGCCACCAGTAGAGGCGACCTTGGTGAGACCCAGTACTTC. Its translation: CATSRGDLGETQYF.

J is TRBJ1-2 and V is TRBV7-9; 9 nucleotides line up with TRBD1. This CDR3 has 14 residues. The germline CDR1 and CDR2 sequences are SEHNR and FQNEAQ (reference sequence). V lost 5 bases and J lost 2; bases outside the gene matches: 3. The CDR3 spells CASSRTGANYGYTF. CDR3 nucleotide sequence: TGTGCCAGCAGCCGGACAGGGGCAAACTATGGCTACACCTTC.

The gene calls are TRBV11-3 and TRBJ1-1, with D tentatively TRBD1 (6 bases). CDR3 length equals 14 residues. Germline CDR1 and CDR2: SGHNT and YENEEA. V was shortened by 4 bases and J by 4 bases, with 13 bases between the two germline ends. CDR3 protein: CASSSPGAGTEAFF. CDR3 DNA: TGTGCCAGCAGCTCCCCAGGGGCGGGCACTGAAGCTTTCTTT.

The V and J genes are TRBV5-5 and TRBJ2-2; TRBD1 matches 8 bases. This CDR3 has 14 residues. Germline CDR1 reads SGHKS; CDR2 reads YYEKEE (reference sequence). J was trimmed by 7 bases and V by 4 bases; bases with no gene match: 6. The CDR3 DNA sequence: TGTGCCAGCAGCCCGACAGGGGTTGGCGGGGAGCTGTTTTTT. This codes for CASSPTGVGGELFF.

The chain couples TRBV4-1 to TRBJ1-3; D call uncertain. Germline V gene data show CDR1 as MGHRA and CDR2 as YSYEKL. Trimming left V 0 bases short and J 0 bases short, with 15 bases between. This CDR3 has 18 residues. The CDR3 DNA reads TGCGCCAGCAGCCAAGAAGGTTGGGTCCGGAGCTCTGGAAACACCATATATTTT. Translating gives CASSQEGWVRSSGNTIYF.

The V gene is TRBV6-5, the J gene TRBJ2-7, with D hard to call. The CDR3 is made up of 13 amino acids. Trimming stripped 3 bases from V and 7 bases from J, with 13 bases between. Germline V gene data show CDR1 as MNHEY and CDR2 as SVGAGI. The CDR3 loop is CASSYYSSTEQYF. CDR3 nucleotides: TGTGCCAGCAGTTATTACTCATCTACGGAGCAGTACTTC.

This clone was detected once. The V and J genes are TRBV11-2 and TRBJ1-1; no definite D call. Germline-derived CDR1 and CDR2 are SGHAT and FQNNGV. The CDR3 runs to 12 residues. Trimming shortened V by 5 bases and J by 9 bases, and 13 bases separated the two germline ends. The CDR3 DNA is TGTGCCAGCAGCCCCCGCGGGAACAAAGCTTTCTTT. It yields the protein CASSPRGNKAFF.

The sample holds a few counts of this clone. V is TRBV5-1 and J is TRBJ2-7; D not resolved. The V gene lost 0 bases and the J gene lost 3 bases, with 7 bases spanning the gap. The germline gives CDR1 SGHRS, CDR2 YFSETQ. There are 13 residues in the CDR3. The CDR3, as DNA: TGCGCCAGCAGCTTGGGCAGGATCTACGAGCAGTACTTC. Protein sequence: CASSLGRIYEQYF.

This rearrangement joins TRBV3-1 (or the pseudogene TRBV3-2) to TRBJ1-2, with D perhaps TRBD1 (5 bases). The CDR3 contains 14 residues. Trimming took 0 bases from V and 5 from J, leaving 10 bases between them. Germline V gene lookup returns CDR1 LGHDT and CDR2 YNNKEL (reference sequence). CDR3 amino acids: CASSQDHGGYGYTF. In DNA, the CDR3 is TGTGCCAGCAGCCAAGATCACGGGGGGTATGGCTACACCTTC.

The chain employs TRBV19 and TRBJ1-5; perhaps TRBD1 as D (5 bases). This CDR3 region has 14 residues. From germline, CDR1 is LNHDA and CDR2 SQIVND (reference sequence). V lost 5 bases, J lost 0 bases, and 8 bases lay in between. The CDR3 region has the DNA TGTGCCAGTAGTGTACAGGATAGCAATCAGCCCCAGCATTTT. Protein sequence: CASSVQDSNQPQHF.

This clone was counted a few times. This sequence joins TRBV5-1 and TRBJ2-3; 13 nucleotides match TRBD2. J was trimmed by 4 bases and V by 4 bases; bases with no gene match: 6. Germline V gene lookup returns CDR1 SGHRS and CDR2 YFSETQ. This CDR3 region has 16 residues. CDR3 amino acids: CASSRWTSGSADTQYF. CDR3 in DNA: TGCGCCAGCAGCAGATGGACTAGCGGGAGTGCAGATACGCAGTATTTT.

The chain links TRBV5-1 to TRBJ1-3; D uncertain. CDR3 length equals 16 residues. In germline, CDR1 is SGHRS, CDR2 YFSETQ. V lost 4 bases to trimming and J lost 0 bases, with 14 bases between them. The CDR3 protein is CASSPGLLSSGNTIYF. The CDR3 DNA is TGCGCCAGCAGCCCCGGACTGTTGAGCTCTGGAAACACCATATATTTT.

The rearrangement links TRBV6-5 to TRBJ1-1; D remains unclear. V shed 4 bases and J shed 5 bases, with 17 bases lying between them. Germline V gene lookup returns CDR1 MNHEY and CDR2 SVGAGI. CDR3 length: 15 residues. Here the CDR3 reads CASSSRGRVWTEAFF. As DNA, the CDR3 is TGTGCCAGCAGTTCTCGAGGGAGGGTATGGACTGAAGCTTTCTTT.

The chain couples TRBV18 to TRBJ1-2; D unclear. The CDR3 covers 14 residues. Germline V CDR1 and CDR2: KGHSH, LQKENI. Deletions cut 2 bases from V and 6 bases from J, with 13 bases between. Here the CDR3 reads CASSPGQPADGYTF. CDR3 in DNA: TGTGCCAGCTCACCAGGCCAGCCCGCGGATGGCTACACCTTC.

The V gene is TRBV28, the J gene TRBJ1-2, with 7 bases aligning to TRBD1. Looked up from germline, CDR1 is MDHEN and CDR2 is SYDVKM. Germline trimming cut 6 bases from V and 8 bases from J; bases unmatched to any gene: 9. This CDR3 is built from 13 residues. In nucleotides, the CDR3 is TGTGCCAGCAGCCCCGAGACAGGGATCGGCTACACCTTC. Its protein is CASSPETGIGYTF.

The rearrangement joins TRBV3-1 (or the pseudogene TRBV3-2) to TRBJ1-6; 8 bases map to TRBD1. This CDR3 spans 14 amino acids. The germline V gene has CDR1 LGHDT and CDR2 YNNKEL (reference sequence). V trimming: 6 bases; J trimming: 10 bases; junction bases outside the gene matches: 8. CDR3 protein: CASRGQGYMSPLHF. Here the CDR3 DNA reads TGTGCCAGCAGAGGACAGGGCTACATGTCACCCCTCCACTTT.

The J gene is TRBJ2-2, the V gene TRBV2; tentatively, D is TRBD2 (5 bases). CDR1 and CDR2 (germline): SNHLY, FYNNEI. V was clipped by 7 bases and J by 0 bases, with 15 bases between them. This CDR3 has 16 residues. CDR3 residues: CASTPSGSPNTGELFF. CDR3 nucleotides: TGTGCCAGCACTCCATCTGGGAGTCCGAACACCGGGGAGCTGTTTTTT.